This T cell receptor (beta chain) derives from a study of OX40 agonist ivuxolimab in advanced cancers. The CDR3 is 14 amino acids. J lost 2 bases, V lost 5 bases, and 5 bases had no gene match. The germline V gene has CDR1 MDHEN and CDR2 SYDVKM. Sequencing used immunoSEQ multiplex PCR; TCRdb keeps in-frame clones, though not all of them. The data contain roughly 80,000 clones, 80% to 90% of them seen just once; the ten biggest clones take up under 2.5%. This clonotype was obtained from an adult with an advanced solid tumor such as melanoma, head and neck, liver or kidney cancer. The source material was CD4+ or CD8+ T cells sorted from blood, sampled in a trial of the OX40 agonist ivuxolimab. The J gene is TRBJ2-7, the V gene TRBV28; 8 nucleotides match TRBD1. The CDR3 sequence: CASSITGGAYEQYF. The DNA for the CDR3 is TGTGCCAGCAGTATTACAGGGGGTGCCTACGAGCAGTACTTC. Full variable domain (remainder filled in from reference TRBV28 and TRBJ2-7): DVKVTQSSRYLVKRTGEKVFLECVQDMDHENMFWYRQDPGLGLRLIYFSYDVKMKEKGDIPEGYSVSREKKERFSLILESASTNQTSMYLCASSITGGAYEQYFGPGTRLTVT.